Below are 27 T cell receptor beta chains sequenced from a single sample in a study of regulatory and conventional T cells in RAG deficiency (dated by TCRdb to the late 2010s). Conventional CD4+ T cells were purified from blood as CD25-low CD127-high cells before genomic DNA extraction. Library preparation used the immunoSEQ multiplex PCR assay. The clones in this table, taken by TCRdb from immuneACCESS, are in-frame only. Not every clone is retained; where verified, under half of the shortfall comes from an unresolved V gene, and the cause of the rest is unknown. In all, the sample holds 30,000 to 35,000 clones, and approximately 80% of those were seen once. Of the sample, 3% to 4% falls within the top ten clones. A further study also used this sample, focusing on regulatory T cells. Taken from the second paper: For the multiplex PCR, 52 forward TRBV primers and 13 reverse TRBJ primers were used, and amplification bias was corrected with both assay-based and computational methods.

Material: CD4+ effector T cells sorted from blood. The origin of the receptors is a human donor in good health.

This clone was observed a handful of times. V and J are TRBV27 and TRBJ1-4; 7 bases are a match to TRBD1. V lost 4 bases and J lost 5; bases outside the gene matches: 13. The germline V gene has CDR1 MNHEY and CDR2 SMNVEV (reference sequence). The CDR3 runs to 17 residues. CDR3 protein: CASSSTRTGTYNEKLFF. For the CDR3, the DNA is TGTGCCAGCAGTTCGACGAGGACAGGAACATACAATGAAAAACTGTTTTTT.

CDR3 in amino acids: CASSPGGRIKYTEAFF. CDR3 nucleotides: TGTGCCAGTAGTCCCGGGGGGCGGATTAAATACACTGAAGCTTTCTTT. The chain has TRBV19 and TRBJ1-1, with D possibly being TRBD1 (6 bases). V was cut by 5 bases and J by 3 bases, with 19 bases left in between. Germline CDR1 reads LNHDA; CDR2 reads SQIVND (reference sequence). The CDR3 length is 16 residues.

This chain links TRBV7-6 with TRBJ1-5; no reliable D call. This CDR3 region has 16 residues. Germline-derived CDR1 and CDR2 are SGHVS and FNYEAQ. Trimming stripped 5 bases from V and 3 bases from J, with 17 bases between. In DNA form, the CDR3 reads TGTGCCAGCAGCGTCCCCGGGAAGTCCAACAATCAGCCCCAGCATTTT. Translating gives CASSVPGKSNNQPQHF. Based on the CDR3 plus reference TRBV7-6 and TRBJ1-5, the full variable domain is GAGVSQSPRYKVTKRGQDVALRCDPISGHVSLYWYRQALGQGPEFLTYFNYEAQQDKSGLPNDRFSAERPEGSISTLTIQRTEQRDSAMYRCASSVPGKSNNQPQHFGDGTRLSIL.

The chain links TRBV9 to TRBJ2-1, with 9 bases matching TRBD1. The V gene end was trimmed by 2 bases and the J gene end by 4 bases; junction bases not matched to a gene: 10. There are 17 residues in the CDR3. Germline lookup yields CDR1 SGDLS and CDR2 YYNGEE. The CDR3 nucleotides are TGTGCCAGCAGCGTGGACAGGGGAGGGATGGGGTACAATGAGCAGTTCTTC. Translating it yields CASSVDRGGMGYNEQFF.

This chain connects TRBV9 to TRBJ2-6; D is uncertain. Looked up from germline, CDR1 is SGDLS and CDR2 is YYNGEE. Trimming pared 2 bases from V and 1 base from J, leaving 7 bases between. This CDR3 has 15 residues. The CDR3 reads CASSVDASGANVLTF. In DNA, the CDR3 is TGTGCCAGCAGCGTCGACGCATCTGGGGCCAACGTCCTGACTTTC.

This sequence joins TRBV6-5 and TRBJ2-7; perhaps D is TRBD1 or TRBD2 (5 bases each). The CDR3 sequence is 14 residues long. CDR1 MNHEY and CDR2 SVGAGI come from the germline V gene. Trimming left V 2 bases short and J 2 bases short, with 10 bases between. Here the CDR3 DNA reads TGTGCCAGCAGTTACCGGGACGGTCCCTACGAGCAGTACTTC. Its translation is CASSYRDGPYEQYF.

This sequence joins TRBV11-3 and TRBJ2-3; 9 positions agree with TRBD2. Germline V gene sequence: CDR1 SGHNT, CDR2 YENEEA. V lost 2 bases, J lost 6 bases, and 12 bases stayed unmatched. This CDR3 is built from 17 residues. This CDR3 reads CASSLRLERGAGDTQYF. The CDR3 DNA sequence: TGTGCCAGCAGCTTACGGTTGGAGCGGGGGGCGGGGGATACGCAGTATTTT.

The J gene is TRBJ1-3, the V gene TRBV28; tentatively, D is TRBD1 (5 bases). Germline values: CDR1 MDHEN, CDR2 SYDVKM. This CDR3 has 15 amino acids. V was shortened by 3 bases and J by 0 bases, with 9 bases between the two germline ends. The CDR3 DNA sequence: TGTGCCAGCAGTTTGGGAGGGGCCTCTGGAAACACCATATATTTT. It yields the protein CASSLGGASGNTIYF.

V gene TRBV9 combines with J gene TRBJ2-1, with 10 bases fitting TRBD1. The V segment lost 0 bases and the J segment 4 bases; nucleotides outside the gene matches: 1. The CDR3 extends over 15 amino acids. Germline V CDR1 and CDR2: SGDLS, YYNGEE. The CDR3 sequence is CASSVGDRGYNEQFF. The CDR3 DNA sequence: TGTGCCAGCAGCGTAGGGGACAGGGGTTACAATGAGCAGTTCTTC.

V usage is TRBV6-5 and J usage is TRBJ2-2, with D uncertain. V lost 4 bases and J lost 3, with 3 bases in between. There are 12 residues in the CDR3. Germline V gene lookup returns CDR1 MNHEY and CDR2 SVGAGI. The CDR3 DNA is TGTGCCAGCAGTTTCCACACCGGGGAGCTGTTTTTT. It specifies CASSFHTGELFF.

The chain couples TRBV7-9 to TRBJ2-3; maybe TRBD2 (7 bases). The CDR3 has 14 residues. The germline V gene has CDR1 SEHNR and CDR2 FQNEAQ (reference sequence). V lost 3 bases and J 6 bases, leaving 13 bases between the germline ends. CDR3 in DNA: TGTGCCAGCAGCTTGGGGGGGCCTGAGGATACGCAGTATTTT. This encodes CASSLGGPEDTQYF.

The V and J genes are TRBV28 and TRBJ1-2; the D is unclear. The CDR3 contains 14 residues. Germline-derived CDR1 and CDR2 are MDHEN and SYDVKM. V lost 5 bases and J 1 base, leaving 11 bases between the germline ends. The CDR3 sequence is CASSLMRNNYGYTF. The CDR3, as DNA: TGTGCCAGCAGTCTAATGAGGAATAACTATGGCTACACCTTC.

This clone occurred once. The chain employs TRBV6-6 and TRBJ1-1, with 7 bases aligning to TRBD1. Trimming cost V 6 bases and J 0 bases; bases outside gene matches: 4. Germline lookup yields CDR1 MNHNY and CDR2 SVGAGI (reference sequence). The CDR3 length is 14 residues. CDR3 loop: CASSPQGLNTEAFF. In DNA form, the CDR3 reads TGTGCCAGCAGCCCACAGGGGCTGAACACTGAAGCTTTCTTT.

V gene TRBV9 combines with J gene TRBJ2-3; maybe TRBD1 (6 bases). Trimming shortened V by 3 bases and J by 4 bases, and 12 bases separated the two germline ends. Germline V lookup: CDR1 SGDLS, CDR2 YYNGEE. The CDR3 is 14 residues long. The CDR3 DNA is TGTGCCAGCAGCGCCACACAGGGTTCAGATACGCAGTATTTT. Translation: CASSATQGSDTQYF.

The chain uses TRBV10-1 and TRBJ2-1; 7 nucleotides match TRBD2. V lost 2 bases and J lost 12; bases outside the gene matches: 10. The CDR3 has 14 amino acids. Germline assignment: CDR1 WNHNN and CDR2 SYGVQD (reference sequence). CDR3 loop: CASSELAAISGQFF. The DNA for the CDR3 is TGCGCCAGCAGTGAGCTAGCGGCAATCTCAGGGCAGTTCTTC.

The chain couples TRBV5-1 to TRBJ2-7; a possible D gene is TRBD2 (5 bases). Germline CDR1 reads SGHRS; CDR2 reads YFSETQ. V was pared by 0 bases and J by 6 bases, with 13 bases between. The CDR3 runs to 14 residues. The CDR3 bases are TGCGCCAGCAGCTTGGAAGGGAATGGAGGCGAGCAGTACTTC. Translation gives CASSLEGNGGEQYF.

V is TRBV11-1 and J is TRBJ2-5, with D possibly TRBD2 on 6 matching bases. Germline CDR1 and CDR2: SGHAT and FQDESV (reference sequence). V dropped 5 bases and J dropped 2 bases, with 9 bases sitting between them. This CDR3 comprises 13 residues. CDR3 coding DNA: TGTGCCAGCAGCCGGGGACTTCAAGAGACCCAGTACTTC. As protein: CASSRGLQETQYF.

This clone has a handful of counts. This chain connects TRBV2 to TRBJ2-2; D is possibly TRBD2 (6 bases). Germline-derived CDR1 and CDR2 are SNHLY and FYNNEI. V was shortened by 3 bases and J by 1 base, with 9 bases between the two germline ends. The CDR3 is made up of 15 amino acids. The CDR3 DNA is TGTGCCAGCAGTGAGGGAGGTCAGAACACCGGGGAGCTGTTTTTT. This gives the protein CASSEGGQNTGELFF.

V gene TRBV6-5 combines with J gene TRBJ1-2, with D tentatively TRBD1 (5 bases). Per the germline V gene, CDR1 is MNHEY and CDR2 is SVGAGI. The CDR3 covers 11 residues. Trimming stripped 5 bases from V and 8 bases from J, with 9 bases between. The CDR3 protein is CASSTGGGYTF. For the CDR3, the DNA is TGTGCCAGCAGTACAGGTGGCGGCTACACCTTC.

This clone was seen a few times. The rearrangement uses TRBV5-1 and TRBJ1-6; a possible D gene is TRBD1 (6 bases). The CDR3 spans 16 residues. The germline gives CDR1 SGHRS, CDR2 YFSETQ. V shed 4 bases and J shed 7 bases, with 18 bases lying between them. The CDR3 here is CASSQGTDSLNSPLHF. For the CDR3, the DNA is TGCGCCAGCAGCCAGGGGACGGATAGTTTGAATTCACCCCTCCACTTT.

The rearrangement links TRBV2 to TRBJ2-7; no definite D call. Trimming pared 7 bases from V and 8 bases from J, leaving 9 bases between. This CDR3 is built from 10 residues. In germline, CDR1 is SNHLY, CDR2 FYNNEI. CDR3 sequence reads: CASKASKQYF. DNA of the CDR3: TGTGCCAGCAAGGCGAGTAAGCAGTACTTC.

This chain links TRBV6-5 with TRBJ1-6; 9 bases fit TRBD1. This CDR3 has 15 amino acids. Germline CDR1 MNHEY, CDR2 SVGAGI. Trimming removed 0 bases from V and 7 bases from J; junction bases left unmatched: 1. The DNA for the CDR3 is TGTGCCAGCAGTTACTCGGGGACAGGGAATTCACCCCTCCACTTT. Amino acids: CASSYSGTGNSPLHF.

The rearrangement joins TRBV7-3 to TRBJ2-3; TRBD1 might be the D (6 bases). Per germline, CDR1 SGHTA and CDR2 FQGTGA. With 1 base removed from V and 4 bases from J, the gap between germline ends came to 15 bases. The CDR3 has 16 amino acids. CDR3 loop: CASSLKAGALSDTQYF. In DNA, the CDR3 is TGTGCCAGCAGCTTAAAGGCAGGGGCTCTCTCAGATACGCAGTATTTT.

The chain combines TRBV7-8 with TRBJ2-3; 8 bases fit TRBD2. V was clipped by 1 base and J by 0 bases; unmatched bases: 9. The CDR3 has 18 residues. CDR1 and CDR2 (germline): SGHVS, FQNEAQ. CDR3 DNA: TGTGCCAGCAGCTTAGGAAAACTAGCGGACGTTAGCACAGATACGCAGTATTTT. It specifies CASSLGKLADVSTDTQYF.

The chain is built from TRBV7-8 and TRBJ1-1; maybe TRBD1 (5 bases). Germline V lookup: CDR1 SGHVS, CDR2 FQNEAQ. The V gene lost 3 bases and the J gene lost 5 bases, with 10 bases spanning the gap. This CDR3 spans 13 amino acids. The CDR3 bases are TGTGCCAGCAGCTTTGAGAGGGGTACTGAAGCTTTCTTT. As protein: CASSFERGTEAFF.

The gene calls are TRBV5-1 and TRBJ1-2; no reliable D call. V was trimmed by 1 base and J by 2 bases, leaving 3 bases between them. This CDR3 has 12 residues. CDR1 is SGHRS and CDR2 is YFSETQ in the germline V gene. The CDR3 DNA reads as TGCGCCAGCAGCTTGAACAACTATGGCTACACCTTC. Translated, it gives CASSLNNYGYTF.

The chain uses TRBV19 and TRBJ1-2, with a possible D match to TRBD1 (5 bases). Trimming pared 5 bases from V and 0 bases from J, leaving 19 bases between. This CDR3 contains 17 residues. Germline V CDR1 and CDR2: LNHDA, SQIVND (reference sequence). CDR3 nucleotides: TGTGCCAGTAGTGTTTCGGCGGGGGGTAACTCTAACTATGGCTACACCTTC. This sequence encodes CASSVSAGGNSNYGYTF.